These T cell receptor beta chains were read from a single sample in a study of metastatic and nonmetastatic thyroid tumors. TCRdb re-analyzed the PCR reads using MiXCR. The sample consists of over 15,000 clones, about 15% of them appearing once. Material: blood. The receptors were gathered from a male donor with papillary thyroid cancer or a benign thyroid nodule (not recorded which). Some clones in this sample may be carry-over from other donors' samples. Each CDR3 is given with its conserved first and last residue. D genes are given only for firm matches. Size is stated as once, few or many counts, or a class when the clone is expanded.

j_call v_call clone_size d_call cdr3_aa cdr3_nt
TRBJ2-1 TRBV11-1 many TRBD1 CASSPPDRERNNEQSF TGTGCCAGCAGCCCTCCCGACAGGGAGAGGAACAATGAGCAGTCCTTC
TRBJ2-7 TRBV6-5 many . CASSYHPTRPYEQYF TGTGCCAGCAGTTACCACCCTACAAGGCCCTACGAGCAGTACTTC
TRBJ2-7 TRBV9 many TRBD2 CASSVGGSVYEQYF TGTGCCAGCAGCGTAGGCGGGAGTGTCTACGAGCAGTACTTC
TRBJ1-3 TRBV13 medium-sized . CASSLGTENTIYF TGTGCCAGCAGCTTAGGGACAGAAAACACCATATATTTT
TRBJ2-7 TRBV9 many TRBD1 CASSVVAGGLYEQYF TGTGCCAGCAGCGTAGTAGCAGGGGGTCTGTACGAGCAGTACTTC
TRBJ2-2 TRBV6-4 medium-sized . CASSDSTTSGELFF TGTGCCAGCAGTGATTCAACGACGTCCGGGGAGCTGTTTTTT
TRBJ1-2 TRBV5-4 many . CASSLASGSTYGYTF TGTGCCAGCAGCTTGGCCTCAGGCTCCACTTATGGCTACACCTTC
TRBJ2-1 TRBV5-6 many . CASSLDELGIVEQFF TGTGCCAGCAGCTTGGACGAACTAGGTATAGTCGAGCAGTTCTTC
TRBJ1-6 TRBV13 many . CASSLRAPNSPLHF TGTGCCAGCAGCTTGAGGGCCCCGAATTCACCCCTCCACTTT
TRBJ2-3 TRBV12-3/TRBV12-4 many . CASSLVDTQYF TGTGCCAGCAGTTTAGTGGATACGCAGTATTTT
TRBJ2-7 TRBV27 many TRBD1 CASSERTGVYEQYF TGTGCCAGCAGTGAGAGGACAGGGGTCTACGAGCAGTACTTC
TRBJ2-5 TRBV5-1 many . CASSLGVRQETQYF TGCGCCAGCAGCTTGGGCGTTAGACAAGAGACCCAGTACTTC
TRBJ2-7 TRBV27 few TRBD2 CASSYTVLSSGRTYEQYF TGTGCCAGCAGTTACACGGTCCTGTCCAGCGGGAGAACCTACGAGCAGTACTTC
TRBJ1-6 TRBV24-1 many . CATSDSKTGYNSPLHF TGTGCCACCAGTGACTCTAAAACAGGGTATAATTCACCCCTCCACTTT